The entry that follows covers one T cell receptor (beta chain) sequence. This clonotype has a single count. Its antigen is still unknown. Base qualities are missing; no much larger clone stands one base away. Single-read evidence is weak. The data originate from a study of blood T cells in healthy people across ages (dated by TCRdb to the mid-2010s). Background for the entire study: In model experiments, template switching captured roughly one uniquely barcoded TCR beta cDNA molecule for every two T cells. For two donors (one aged 18 to 30 and one aged 80 or older), the study analyzed two additional independent replicas of 1 million unique cDNA reads from the same blood draw. To avoid experimental bias, donors of different ages were randomly spread across the sequencing lanes. The donors were split into four age groups: young (average around 17 years), middle-aged (39), aged (more than 55) and long-lived (more than 80). The study measured age-related changes in TCR beta repertoire diversity using deep sequencing normalized with unique cDNA molecular identifiers. Summary of the overall study and its limitations: The long-lived group showed more naive CD4+ T cells, fewer expanded clones and increased TCR diversity than the aged group, suggesting age selection. Because donor CMV infection status was unknown, age-related changes in expanded clonotypes were potentially confounded. Conclusive comparison of naive and antigen-experienced compartments was prevented by the profiling of bulk unsorted PBMCs. Observed TCR beta diversity correlated strongly with the percentage of naive T cells measured by flow cytometry. Estimates of total diversity based on one million sequenced T cells were considered lower bounds and underestimates. Observed TCR beta diversity per million T cells fell roughly linearly with age, and a significant reduction was already apparent by age around 44.

V and J are trimmed by 7 bases and 2 bases, and the gene matches miss 6 bases of the junction. According to the germline V gene (reference sequence), CDR1 reads LGHDT and CDR2 reads YNNKEL. The CDR3 has 15 amino acids, counting the end cysteine and phenylalanine. The DNA shown is the 45-base CDR3, in frame from base 1. Library preparation employed 5' RACE. Sequencing instrument: Illumina HiSeq 2500. The second PCR ran for roughly 7 to 11 cycles and used a J-beta primer mix along with a sample-barcoded 5' primer. Each TCR beta cDNA molecule received a unique molecular identifier from a template-switch 5' adaptor carrying 12 random nucleotides. Each sample yielded at least 3 million CDR3-containing paired-end reads. The Mint cDNA synthesis kit, primed by a TRBC-specific oligonucleotide, was used to synthesize first-strand cDNA from all RNA. Following uracil-DNA glycosylase treatment, a first 18-cycle PCR with universal primers M1SS and BC2_uni_R was performed on all cDNA. In the paper's pipeline: Normalization of each sample was performed by random selection of 1 million high-quality reads, each carrying a distinct molecular identifier. Reads with shared molecular identifiers were discarded instead of being binned into consensus sequences. CDR3 identification, clonotype clustering and error correction used MiTCR with a Q25 quality threshold and the strictest error-elimination algorithm. A nonparametric unseen species model with Euler transformation was used to estimate lower-bound total TCR beta diversity. Starting from the raw public reads, TCRdb applied fastp trimming at Q25, assembled clones with MiXCR and retained in-frame beta chains. Every entry covers one CDR3 protein and lists the most common genes and DNA from its rows. It is TCRdb's table, rather than the study itself, that gives the V and J calls and clone size. The sample table holds roughly 1.7 million distinct CDR3 sequences, of which roughly 30% were seen once. Around 10% of the sample comes from the top ten.

The 39 donors, aged 6 to 90 years, were systemically healthy Caucasian individuals from Russia. Each donor gave roughly 11 milliliters of peripheral blood, drawn into EDTA-treated Vacutainer tubes. Ficoll-Paque density-gradient centrifugation was used to isolate PBMCs, with at least 7 million per sample. Trizol reagent was used to extract total RNA from the PBMCs, yielding at least 5.5 micrograms per sample. For every donor, an aliquot of PBMCs went through flow cytometry to measure the percentages of naive CD45RAhigh/CD27high T cells. This receptor chain uses TRBV3-1 and TRBJ2-3; 10 nucleotides in the junction match TRBD2. The sequencing sample was made of blood. This receptor was identified in a woman aged 25 to 45 in good health. The CDR3 amino acid sequence is: CASTLTSGTTDTQYF. Here is the DNA: TGTGCCAGCACCCTCACTAGCGGGACCACAGATACGCAGTATTTT.